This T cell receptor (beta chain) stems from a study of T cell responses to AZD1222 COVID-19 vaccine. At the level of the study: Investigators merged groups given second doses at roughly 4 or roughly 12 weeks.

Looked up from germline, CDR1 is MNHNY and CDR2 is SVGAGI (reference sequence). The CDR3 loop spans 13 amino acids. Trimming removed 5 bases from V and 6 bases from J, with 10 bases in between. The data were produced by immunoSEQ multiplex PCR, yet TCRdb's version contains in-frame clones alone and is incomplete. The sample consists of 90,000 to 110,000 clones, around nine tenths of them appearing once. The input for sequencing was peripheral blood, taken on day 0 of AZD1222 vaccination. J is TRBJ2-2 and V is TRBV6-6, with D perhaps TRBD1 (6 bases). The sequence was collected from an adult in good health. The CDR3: CASSQGPSGELFF. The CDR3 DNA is TGTGCCAGCAGTCAGGGGCCCTCCGGGGAGCTGTTTTTT.